The T cell receptor (beta chain) under discussion was sequenced for a study of blood T cell repertoires in COVID-19. Either two negative PCRs, clearance, or symptom resolution qualified Cohort 3 donors as recovered. CDR3 length: 11 residues. In germline, CDR1 is SEHNR, CDR2 FQNEAQ (reference sequence). V was pared by 5 bases and J by 9 bases, with 8 bases between. Profiling relied on immunoSEQ multiplex PCR, and the TCRdb table lists in-frame clones only, not all of them. The sample yields around 310,000 clones, around nine tenths seen once. This clonotype was sampled from a woman aged 25 to 45 who had recovered from COVID-19. V usage is TRBV7-9 and J usage is TRBJ2-4, with no clear D. Sequencing used PBMCs or T cells enriched from blood (not recorded which). Here the CDR3 DNA reads TGTGCCAGCAGCCCCTCTCGCATTCAGTACTTC. Amino acid sequence: CASSPSRIQYF.